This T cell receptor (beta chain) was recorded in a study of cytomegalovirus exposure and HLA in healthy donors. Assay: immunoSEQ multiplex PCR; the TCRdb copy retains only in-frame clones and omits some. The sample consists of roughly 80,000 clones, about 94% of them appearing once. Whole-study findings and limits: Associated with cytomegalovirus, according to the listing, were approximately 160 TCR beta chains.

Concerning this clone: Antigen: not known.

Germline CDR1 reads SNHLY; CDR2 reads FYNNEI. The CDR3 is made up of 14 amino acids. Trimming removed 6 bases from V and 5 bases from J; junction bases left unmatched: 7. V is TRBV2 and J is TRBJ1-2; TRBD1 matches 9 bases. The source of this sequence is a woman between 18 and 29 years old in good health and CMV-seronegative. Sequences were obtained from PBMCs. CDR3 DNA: TGTGCCAGCAGGGAGGGACAGGGAAGGTATGGCTACACCTTC. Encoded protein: CASREGQGRYGYTF.